The T cell receptor beta chain under discussion was sequenced for a study of blood T cell repertoires in COVID-19. Study-level background: Sites across the United States, Italy and Spain contributed samples from acute and convalescent COVID-19. T cells, B-cell-depleted T cells, or PBMCs provided the cDNA or gDNA that served as material.

Original data processing: Cell counts per sample came from amplifying reference gene primers. The table came from immunoSEQ multiplex PCR; TCRdb's copy has only in-frame clones and leaves some out. V, J and clone size derive from that table, while D and trimming were established from the DNA sequence. The profile shows approximately 250,000 clones, approximately 81% of them singletons. The V and J ends lost 1 base and 7 bases respectively, with 7 bases between them. The V gene's germline CDR1 is MGHRA and CDR2 YSYEKL. The CDR3 totals 12 residues. The receptor was derived from a man aged 35-49 years with acute or convalescent COVID-19. This rearrangement joins TRBV4-1 to TRBJ1-1; D unresolved. The sequencing sample was made of peripheral blood. This chain's CDR3 is CASSQGENEAFF. DNA of the CDR3: TGCGCCAGCAGCCAAGGGGAGAATGAAGCTTTCTTT.